This TCR beta chain stems from a study of blood T cells in healthy people across ages. Study as a whole: There was about one barcoded beta molecule captured by template switching per two T cells. Study-wide points: Long-lived donors carried more naive CD4+ cells and greater diversity than aged donors.

For the second PCR, which ran for about 6 to 11 cycles, a sample-barcoded 5' primer and a J-beta primer mix were used. A template-switch adaptor with 12 random nucleotides tagged each cDNA molecule. TCRdb fed the 5' RACE reads into MiXCR, producing one record per CDR3 protein. The table records some 1.4 million distinct CDR3 sequences, 42% of them present only once. As concerns this clonotype: The antigen remains unidentified.

CDR3 length: 16 residues. This receptor was taken from a young woman in good health. This chain links TRBV21-1 with TRBJ2-1; the D call TRBD2 from the table was never checked on the DNA. TRBV21-1 is a recognized pseudogene. The specimen sequenced was blood. Here the CDR3 reads CASSKRCGGGMNEQFF. CDR3 in DNA: TGTGCCAGCAGCAAACGGTGCGGCGGGGGGATGAATGAGCAGTTCTTC.